This TCR beta chain was sequenced for a study of beta chain features in type 1 diabetes. Across the whole study: Across the samples, 107,917,701 sorted cells were examined in total. Study-level results: Shorter TCRB CDR3s, moderately but significantly so, were found in Type 1 diabetes patients in all four CD4+ subsets.

Concerning this clone: Its specificity is unknown.

cDNA synthesis used the whole RNA isolate, giving expressed TCRB sequences. Libraries were prepared by immunoSEQ multiplex PCR; TCRdb keeps only in-frame clonotypes and omits some of them. This sample yields 20,000 to 25,000 clones, of which around 68% are seen a single time; around 1.1% belongs to the top ten. The CDR3 runs to 12 residues. Germline loops: CDR1 SNHLY, CDR2 FYNNEI. V lost 8 bases and J lost 0, with 8 bases in between. This clonotype originated in a woman in her 40s with type 1 diabetes. The rearrangement uses TRBV2 and TRBJ2-7; no clear D. The sequenced sample was stem cell memory CD4+ T cells from blood. CDR3 in amino acids: CASGTDSYEQYF. CDR3 bases: TGTGCCAGCGGCACAGACTCCTACGAGCAGTACTTC.